This T cell receptor beta chain appears in the sequencing data of a study of regulatory T cells in long-lasting Graves disease. For the study at large: Those with persistent Graves' disease had received antithyroid drugs for over 5 years with positive TSH receptor antibodies. Points from the study as a whole: Persistent disease showed a preference for TRBV28, TRBJ1-2 and TRBJ2-5.

To note about this clonotype: Its matching antigen is unknown.

Construction of the TCR beta libraries employed iRepertoire HTBI primers in conjunction with Arm-PCR of CDR3 regions. As originally analysed: Samples revealed approximately 60 TRBV and 14 TRBJ segments. TCRdb used MiXCR to reprocess the multiplex PCR reads, holding one entry per CDR3 protein. TCRdb's processing, not the study's, gives the V and J calls here. Of about 470,000 distinct CDR3 sequences listed, about a fifth are singletons. Germline CDR1 and CDR2: SEHNR and FQNEAQ (reference sequence). Trimming shortened V by 3 bases and J by 6 bases, and 14 bases separated the two germline ends. CDR3 length: 14 residues. The sample's time point: persistent/refractory GD, antithyroid drugs over 5 years with positive TRAb. Isolated PBMC RNA provided the starting material for the TCR library.

The chain combines TRBV7-9 with TRBJ1-2; D may be TRBD1 (6 bases). The receptor was derived from a female donor with Graves disease. The sample here was peripheral blood mononuclear cells (PBMCs), taken when the disease was refractory, from a patient treated with antithyroid drugs. CDR3 protein: CASSFGGATNGYTF. The CDR3 DNA reads as TGTGCCAGCAGCTTCGGGGGGGCGACGAATGGCTACACCTTC.